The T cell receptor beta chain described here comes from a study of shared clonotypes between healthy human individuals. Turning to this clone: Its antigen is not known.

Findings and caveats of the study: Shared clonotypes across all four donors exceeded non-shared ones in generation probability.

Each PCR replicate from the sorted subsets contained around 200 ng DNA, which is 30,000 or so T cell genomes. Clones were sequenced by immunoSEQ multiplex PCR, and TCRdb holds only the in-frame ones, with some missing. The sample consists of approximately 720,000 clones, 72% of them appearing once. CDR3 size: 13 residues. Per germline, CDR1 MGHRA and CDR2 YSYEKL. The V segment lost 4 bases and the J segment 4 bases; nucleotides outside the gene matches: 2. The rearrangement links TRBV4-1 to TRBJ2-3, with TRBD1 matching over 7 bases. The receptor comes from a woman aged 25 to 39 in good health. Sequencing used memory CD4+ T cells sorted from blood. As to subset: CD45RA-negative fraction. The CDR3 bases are TGCGCCAGCAGCCCACAGGGGCCAGATACGCAGTATTTT. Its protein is CASSPQGPDTQYF.